The rows below give T cell receptor beta chains drawn from one sample of a study of blood T cell repertoires in COVID-19. The data were produced by immunoSEQ multiplex PCR, yet TCRdb's version contains in-frame clones alone and is incomplete. The data show approximately 70,000 clones, with 91% seen just once and 2.5% to 3% held by the top ten. What was sequenced was peripheral blood. The receptors were gathered from a man between 50 and 59 years old with COVID-19, enrolled during active disease. The conserved cysteine and the conserved F or W are not part of the CDR3 here.

TRBV30	TRBJ1-1	AWSVRRDTEAF
TRBV7-3	TRBJ2-3	ASSLPGADTQY
TRBV7-9	TRBJ1-2	ASSLDQGHYGYT
TRBV2	TRBJ1-5	ASMPGQGVITGH
TRBV15	TRBJ2-7	ATSRRQVNYEQY
TRBV6-5	TRBJ1-4	ASSYGGTNEKLF
TRBV13	TRBJ2-3	ASTLSSTGTDTQY
TRBV19	TRBJ2-5	ASSSSGQETQY
TRBV2	TRBJ1-4	ASSEVTGGEKLF
TRBV7-2	TRBJ2-3	ASSPPGRTDTQY
TRBV9	TRBJ2-2	ASSVEDRAGKNTGELF
TRBV28	TRBJ2-7	ASSSPRTSGSDEQY
TRBV7-3	TRBJ2-1	ASSLTLRTSGNEQF
TRBV4-3	TRBJ2-3	ASSQDYPGGNTDTQY
TRBV10-3	TRBJ2-2	AISGLAGVATGELF
TRBV4-3	TRBJ2-3	ASSPDEGDTQY
TRBV3-1/TRBV3-2	TRBJ2-1	ASSQDPSSYNEQF
TRBV28	TRBJ1-2	ASSSGDRAGYT
TRBV6-6	TRBJ1-5	ASSLLNQPQH
TRBV4-1	TRBJ2-7	ASSQGRRDYEQY
TRBV6-5	TRBJ1-2	ASSWTGEERGYGYT
TRBV5-1	TRBJ2-1	ASTTGTSGFNEQF
TRBV30	TRBJ1-1	AYNRVSNTEAF
TRBV2	TRBJ2-3	ASSPSGRAQGAQY
TRBV29-1	TRBJ1-2	SVYGARDTRVDYGYT
TRBV7-3	TRBJ2-1	ASSLGERRGSNEQF
TRBV5-1	TRBJ1-1	ASSFQSEAF
TRBV6-4	TRBJ1-1	ASSFNRVNTEAF
TRBV6-6	TRBJ1-1	ASSLKQNTEAF
TRBV2	TRBJ2-5	ASRTYRGQETQY
TRBV7-6	TRBJ2-2	ASKAGHTGELF
TRBV5-1	TRBJ2-5	ASSFGGRWETQY
TRBV6-5	TRBJ2-5	ASSYRPSGRLETQY
TRBV14	TRBJ1-1	ASSQTVNTEAF
TRBV29-1	TRBJ1-2	SVVSRGGRNYGYT
TRBV5-1	TRBJ2-3	ASSLGGLAGTDTQY
TRBV11-2	TRBJ2-1	ASSRGLPQF
TRBV19	TRBJ2-3	ASRGGVDTQY
TRBV3-1/TRBV3-2	TRBJ2-3	ASSQGRGTQY
TRBV2	TRBJ2-1	ASSSETPSYNEQF